This TCR beta chain came from a study of identical twins. Overall study results and limits: Zero-insertion analyses might be partly confounded by invariant T cells like MAIT and iNKT.

This clonotype has more than one count but fewer than ten. No antigen is known for it. Each CDR3 protein gets one entry after TCRdb re-called the 5' RACE reads with MiXCR. The table includes nearly 650,000 distinct CDR3 sequences, 7.1% detected once. These sequences were also reported in another study, on yellow fever vaccine responses in identical twins.

Sequencing was performed on PBMCs. This receptor was obtained from a woman between 18 and 29 years old in good health.

This CDR3 is CASSPAGGEQYV. In DNA, the CDR3 is TGTGCCAGCAGCCCCGCAGGGGGCGAGCAGTACGTC. V is TRBV7-9 and J is TRBJ2-7; 7 bases map to TRBD1. The CDR3 extends over 12 amino acids. Germline CDR1 and CDR2: SEHNR and FQNEAQ (reference sequence). V was pared by 5 bases and J by 6 bases, with 4 bases of the junction left unmatched.